This TCR beta chain was found in a study of cytomegalovirus exposure and HLA in healthy donors. Study-wide results and limits: Most TCR sequences showed up rarely, but some public TCRs showed up in many donors. Subsequent analysis revealed that first-cohort TCR clusters tended to co-occur in the 130 or so validation repertoires.

The CDR3 covers 14 residues. V gave up 7 bases and J gave up 3 bases, with 16 bases separating them. Germline CDR1 SEHNR, CDR2 FQNEAQ (reference sequence). Profiling relied on immunoSEQ multiplex PCR, and the TCRdb table lists in-frame clones only, not all of them. The sample includes 200,000 to 300,000 clones, 86% seen only once; the top ten take around 1.2%. Note on this clone: What it recognizes is unknown.

An approximately 130-subject validation cohort, separate from the approximately 690-subject first cohort, supplied the donors. This TCR was recovered from a woman between 25 and 40 years old in good health and CMV-seropositive. The specimen was PBMCs. The chain has TRBV7-9 and TRBJ2-7; D might be TRBD2 (6 bases). The CDR3 loop is CASTKAGVDYEQYF. CDR3 in DNA: TGTGCCAGCACCAAAGCGGGTGTAGACTACGAGCAGTACTTC.